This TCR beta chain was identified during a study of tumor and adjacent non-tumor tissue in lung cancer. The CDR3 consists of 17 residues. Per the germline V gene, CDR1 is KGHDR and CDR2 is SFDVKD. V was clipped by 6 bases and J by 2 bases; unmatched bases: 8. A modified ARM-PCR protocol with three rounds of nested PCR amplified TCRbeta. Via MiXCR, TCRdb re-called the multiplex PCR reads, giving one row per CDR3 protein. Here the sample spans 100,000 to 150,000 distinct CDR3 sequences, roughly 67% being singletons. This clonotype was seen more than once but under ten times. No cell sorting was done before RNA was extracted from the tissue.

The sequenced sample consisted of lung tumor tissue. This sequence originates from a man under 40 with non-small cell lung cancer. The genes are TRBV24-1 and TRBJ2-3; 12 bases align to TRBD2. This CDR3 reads CATSSGTSGLHTDTQYF. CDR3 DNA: TGTGCCACCAGTTCTGGGACTAGCGGGCTCCACACAGATACGCAGTATTTT.